This T cell receptor beta chain was sequenced for a study of blood T cell repertoires in COVID-19. The wider study: Collection of acute and convalescent COVID-19 samples took place in the United States, Italy and Spain. Sources were T cells, B-cell-depleted T cells, or PBMCs; the material itself was cDNA or gDNA.

In the case of this clone: Other DNA sequences in this sample translate to the same CDR3.

CDR1 is SGHRS and CDR2 is YFSETQ in the germline V gene. V lost 2 bases to trimming and J lost 2 bases; unmatched junction nucleotides: 2. This CDR3 is 14 amino acids long. Source study methods: Estimates of nucleated cell counts were drawn from the amplification of reference gene primers. Here immunoSEQ multiplex PCR was the method, and the copy in TCRdb shows in-frame clones only, minus some. The DNA was the basis for D and trimming; V, J and clone size are from that table. The sample shows approximately 270,000 clones, 75% to 90% of them seen only once. The receptor's source is a man aged 30-40 years with acute or convalescent COVID-19. The chain uses TRBV5-1 and TRBJ1-1; TRBD1 aligns across 8 bases. The sequencing sample was made of peripheral blood. CDR3 coding DNA: TGCGCCAGCAGCTTTACAGGGGGAAACACTGAAGCTTTCTTT. It translates to CASSFTGGNTEAFF.